Below, 10 T cell receptor beta chains from the same sample are listed, as sequenced in a study of blood T cell repertoires in COVID-19. The protocol was immunoSEQ multiplex PCR, while the TCRdb copy is restricted to in-frame clones and leaves out a portion. Among over 90,000 clones listed, approximately 85% were seen once. Sequenced sample: peripheral blood. The origin of the receptors is a man between 40 and 49 years old with active or convalescent COVID-19.

The chain joins TRBV15 to TRBJ1-4; 10 nucleotides agree with TRBD1. Germline CDR1 reads LNHNV; CDR2 reads YYDKDF (reference sequence). There are 16 residues in the CDR3. The trim removed 2 bases at V and 8 bases at J, leaving 8 bases unmatched. CDR3 protein: CATSRKMGQGLEKLFF. CDR3 nucleotide sequence: TGTGCCACCAGCAGAAAGATGGGACAGGGGCTAGAAAAACTGTTTTTT.

The chain couples TRBV5-1 to TRBJ1-1, with no clear D. CDR3 length: 13 amino acids. The germline V and J ends were trimmed by 0 bases and 8 bases, with 11 bases remaining between them. Germline V gene lookup returns CDR1 SGHRS and CDR2 YFSETQ. The CDR3 region is CASSLEVSQEAFF. In nucleotides, the CDR3 is TGCGCCAGCAGCTTGGAAGTATCCCAGGAAGCTTTCTTT.

In nucleotides, the CDR3 is TGTGCCAGTAGTATAGATCTCCAGGGGGCCAACGTCCTGACTTTC. Translating gives CASSIDLQGANVLTF. J is TRBJ2-6 and V is TRBV19; D remains ambiguous. With 0 bases removed from V and 4 bases from J, the gap between germline ends came to 7 bases. The CDR3 totals 15 residues. Germline values: CDR1 LNHDA, CDR2 SQIVND (reference sequence).

The chain has TRBV18 and TRBJ2-7; 7 bases agree with TRBD1. The junction had 8 bases not matched to a gene; V was cut back by 3 bases and J by 6 bases. Germline V gives CDR1 KGHSH, CDR2 LQKENI. This CDR3 has 14 amino acids. CDR3 sequence (DNA): TGTGCCAGCTCACCCGACAGGGTGGCAAGCGAGCAGTACTTC. Its translation: CASSPDRVASEQYF.

The chain has TRBV7-2 and TRBJ1-5; weak D call: TRBD1 (5 bases). This CDR3 is 14 amino acids long. From germline, CDR1 is SGHTA and CDR2 FQGNSA. Trimming left V 5 bases short and J 4 bases short, with 12 bases between. Written as DNA, the CDR3 is TGTGCCAGCAGCCGGCGTGGGGGGAATCAGCCCCAGCATTTT. This encodes CASSRRGGNQPQHF.

The chain uses TRBV11-2 and TRBJ1-1, with D tentatively TRBD1 (5 bases). The V end was cut by 3 bases, the J end by 7 bases, with 12 bases between. The CDR3 totals 13 residues. Germline CDR1 is SGHAT and CDR2 is FQNNGV. The CDR3 DNA is TGTGCCAGCAGCTTTGGGGGAGGCGGTGAAGCTTTCTTT. It yields the protein CASSFGGGGEAFF.

V is TRBV2 and J is TRBJ2-7, with TRBD1 matching 9 bases. This CDR3 region has 14 residues. Germline V gene lookup returns CDR1 SNHLY and CDR2 FYNNEI. Trimming removed 6 bases from V and 3 bases from J; junction bases left unmatched: 6. CDR3 residues: CASRGQGGGYEQYF. In DNA, the CDR3 is TGTGCCAGCAGGGGACAGGGAGGGGGCTACGAGCAGTACTTC.

This clone turned up a few times. The chain couples TRBV10-3 to TRBJ1-2; TRBD1 aligns across 9 bases. Germline assignment: CDR1 ENHRY and CDR2 SYGVKD. The J segment lost 6 bases and the V segment lost 2 bases, leaving 7 bases of the junction unmatched. The CDR3 sequence is 15 residues long. CDR3 region: CAISETGGIINGYTF. The DNA for the CDR3 is TGTGCCATCAGTGAGACAGGGGGCATCATCAATGGCTACACCTTC.

The rearrangement joins TRBV6-1 to TRBJ2-7; D is possibly TRBD1 (5 bases). Trimming removed 1 base at V and 7 bases at J, with 11 bases between. Germline V gene data show CDR1 as MNHNS and CDR2 as SASEGT. The CDR3 has 13 amino acids. The CDR3 protein is CASSEGGVGEQYF. CDR3 nucleotide sequence: TGTGCCAGCAGTGAAGGGGGCGTAGGGGAGCAGTACTTC.

The chain is built from TRBV7-2 and TRBJ2-7, with 7 bases aligning to TRBD1. V lost 5 bases to trimming and J lost 0 bases; unmatched junction nucleotides: 4. CDR3 length: 14 residues. Germline V gene sequence: CDR1 SGHTA, CDR2 FQGNSA. The CDR3, as DNA: TGTGCCAGCAGCCAAAGGACAGGCTCCTACGAGCAGTACTTC. Translating gives CASSQRTGSYEQYF.